Shown below are 5 T cell receptor beta chains from a single sample sequenced in a study of blood T cell repertoires in COVID-19. Using immunoSEQ multiplex PCR, the repertoire was profiled, and TCRdb retains in-frame clones only, with some absent. The data show about 240,000 clones, about nine tenths seen once. Sequenced sample: peripheral blood. Receptor source: a man between 60 and 75 years old who had recovered from COVID-19.

This chain joins TRBV7-9 and TRBJ2-1, with TRBD1 matching over 7 bases. Germline loops: CDR1 SEHNR, CDR2 FQNEAQ (reference sequence). Losses at the gene ends were 5 bases for V and 0 bases for J; bases not matched to a gene: 4. CDR3 length equals 15 residues. The CDR3 spells CASSPQGPSYNEQFF. In nucleotides, the CDR3 is TGTGCCAGCAGCCCACAGGGGCCCTCCTACAATGAGCAGTTCTTC.

The chain employs TRBV27 and TRBJ1-5, with TRBD1 identical over 7 bases. This CDR3 has 16 amino acids. Unmatched junction bases numbered 18, after V lost 5 bases and J lost 11 bases. CDR1 is MNHEY, CDR2 SMNVEV, per germline (reference sequence). The CDR3 is CASSPRVEGAHIAQHF. The CDR3 coding sequence is TGTGCCAGCAGTCCGAGGGTGGAGGGGGCCCATATCGCCCAGCATTTT.

J is TRBJ2-3 and V is TRBV7-2; D may be TRBD1 (6 bases). Germline loops: CDR1 SGHTA, CDR2 FQGNSA. The V end was cut by 7 bases, the J end by 2 bases, with 16 bases between. CDR3 length equals 15 residues. This CDR3 is CASTLGAAITDTQYF. CDR3 nucleotides: TGTGCCAGCACCCTGGGGGCAGCTATCACAGATACGCAGTATTTT.

This rearrangement joins TRBV6-5 to TRBJ2-3; 9 nucleotides agree with TRBD2. The V gene end was trimmed by 7 bases and the J gene end by 7 bases; junction bases not matched to a gene: 12. Germline loops: CDR1 MNHEY, CDR2 SVGAGI. The CDR3 totals 15 residues. As DNA, the CDR3 is TGTGCCAGCAAGACCGGCGGGGGGGTTGTAAATACGCAGTATTTT. It specifies CASKTGGGVVNTQYF.

The chain has TRBV7-9 and TRBJ2-2, with D perhaps matching TRBD2 (5 bases). Trimming stripped 5 bases from V and 8 bases from J, with 15 bases between. Germline lookup yields CDR1 SEHNR and CDR2 FQNEAQ (reference sequence). The CDR3 spans 14 residues. This CDR3 is CASSRQVGAGELFF. CDR3 coding DNA: TGTGCCAGCAGCCGTCAAGTGGGAGCTGGGGAGCTGTTTTTT.